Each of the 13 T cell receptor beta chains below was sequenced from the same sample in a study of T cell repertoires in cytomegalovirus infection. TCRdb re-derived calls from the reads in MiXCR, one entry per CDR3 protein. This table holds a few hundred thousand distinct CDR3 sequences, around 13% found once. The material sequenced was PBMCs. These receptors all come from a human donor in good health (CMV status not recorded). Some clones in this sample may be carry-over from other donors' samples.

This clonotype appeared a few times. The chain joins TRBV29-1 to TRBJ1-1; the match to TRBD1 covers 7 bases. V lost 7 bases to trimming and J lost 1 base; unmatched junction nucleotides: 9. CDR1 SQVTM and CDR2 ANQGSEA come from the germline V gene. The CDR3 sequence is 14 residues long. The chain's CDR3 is CSALKQGRNTEAFF. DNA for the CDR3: TGCAGCGCTTTAAAACAGGGGCGGAACACTGAAGCTTTCTTT.

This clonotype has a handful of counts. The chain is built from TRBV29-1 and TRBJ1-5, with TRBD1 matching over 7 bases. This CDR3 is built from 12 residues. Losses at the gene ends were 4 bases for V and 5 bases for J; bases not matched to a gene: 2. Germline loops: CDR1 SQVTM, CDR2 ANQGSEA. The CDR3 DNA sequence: TGCAGCGTTGCAGGGGGTGATCAGCCCCAGCATTTT. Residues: CSVAGGDQPQHF.

The DNA of the CDR3 is TGTGCCAGCACCCGGGACAGGGAAAACCAGCCCCAGCATTTT. Its translation is CASTRDRENQPQHF. The rearrangement links TRBV6-1 to TRBJ1-5, with 9 bases fitting TRBD1. V trimming: 7 bases; J trimming: 7 bases; junction bases outside the gene matches: 8. The CDR3 extends over 14 amino acids. Germline V CDR1 and CDR2: MNHNS, SASEGT.

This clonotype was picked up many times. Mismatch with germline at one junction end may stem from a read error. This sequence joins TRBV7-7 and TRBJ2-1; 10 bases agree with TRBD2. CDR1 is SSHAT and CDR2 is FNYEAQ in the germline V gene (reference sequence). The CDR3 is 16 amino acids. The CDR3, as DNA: TGTGCTAGCAGCTTAGGTCCCCTAGCGGGAGTCAATGAGCAGTTCTTC. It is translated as CASSLGPLAGVNEQFF. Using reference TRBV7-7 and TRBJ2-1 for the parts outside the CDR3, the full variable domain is GAGVSQSPRYKVTKRGQDVTLRCDPISSHATLYWYQQALGQGPEFLTYFNYEAQPDKSGLPSDRFSAERPEGSISTLTIQRTEQRDSAMYRCASSLGPLAGVNEQFFGPGTRLTVL.

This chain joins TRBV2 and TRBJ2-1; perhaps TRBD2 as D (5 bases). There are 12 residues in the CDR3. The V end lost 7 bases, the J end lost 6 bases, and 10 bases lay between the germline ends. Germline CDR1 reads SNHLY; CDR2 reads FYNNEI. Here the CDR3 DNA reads TGTGCCAGCAAAACGGGGTCCAATGAGCAGTTCTTC. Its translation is CASKTGSNEQFF.

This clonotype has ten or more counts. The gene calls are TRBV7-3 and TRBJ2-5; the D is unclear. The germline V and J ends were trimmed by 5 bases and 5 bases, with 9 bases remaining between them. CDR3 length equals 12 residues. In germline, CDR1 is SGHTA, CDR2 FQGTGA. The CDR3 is CASSRPGETQYF. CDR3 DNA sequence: TGTGCCAGCAGCCGCCCCGGGGAGACCCAGTACTTC.

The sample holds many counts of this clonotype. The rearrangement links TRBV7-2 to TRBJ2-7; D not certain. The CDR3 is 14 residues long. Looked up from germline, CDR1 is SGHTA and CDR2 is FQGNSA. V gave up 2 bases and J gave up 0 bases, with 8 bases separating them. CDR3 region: CASSLWPGSYEQYF. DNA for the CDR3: TGTGCCAGCAGCTTATGGCCAGGCTCCTACGAGCAGTACTTC.

The CDR3 bases are TGCAGTGCTAGACCTGGACAGACCTACTCTGGAAACACCATATATTTT. Translation: CSARPGQTYSGNTIYF. The rearrangement uses TRBV20-1 and TRBJ1-3, with D possibly matching TRBD1 (6 bases). With 2 bases removed from V and 0 bases from J, the gap between germline ends came to 14 bases. The CDR3 has 16 residues. Germline CDR1 and CDR2: DFQATT and SNEGSKA (reference sequence).

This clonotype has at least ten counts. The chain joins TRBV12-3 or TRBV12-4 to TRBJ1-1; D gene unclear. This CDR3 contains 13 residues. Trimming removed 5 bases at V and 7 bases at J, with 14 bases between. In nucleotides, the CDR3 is TGTGCCAGCAGTCGCGGACGGGTCCTTGAAGCTTTCTTT. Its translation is CASSRGRVLEAFF.

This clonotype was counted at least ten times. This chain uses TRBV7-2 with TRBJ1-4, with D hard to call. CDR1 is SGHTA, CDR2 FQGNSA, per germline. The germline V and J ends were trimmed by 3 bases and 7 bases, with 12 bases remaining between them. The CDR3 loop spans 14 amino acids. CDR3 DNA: TGTGCCAGCAGCTTCGAGGCCCTGGGTGAAAAACTGTTTTTT. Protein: CASSFEALGEKLFF.

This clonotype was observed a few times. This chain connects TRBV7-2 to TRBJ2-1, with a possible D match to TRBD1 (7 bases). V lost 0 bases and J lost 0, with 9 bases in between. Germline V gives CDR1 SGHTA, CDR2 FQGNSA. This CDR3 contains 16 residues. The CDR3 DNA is TGTGCCAGCAGCTTAGCGCGGGACAGCTCCTACAATGAGCAGTTCTTC. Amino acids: CASSLARDSSYNEQFF.

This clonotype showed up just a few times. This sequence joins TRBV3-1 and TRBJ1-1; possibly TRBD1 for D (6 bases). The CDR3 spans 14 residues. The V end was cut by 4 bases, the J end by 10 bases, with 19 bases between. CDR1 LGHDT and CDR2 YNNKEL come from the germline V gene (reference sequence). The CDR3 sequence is CASSLERGDRGAFF. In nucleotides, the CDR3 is TGTGCCAGCAGCCTGGAAAGGGGGGACCGGGGAGCTTTCTTT.

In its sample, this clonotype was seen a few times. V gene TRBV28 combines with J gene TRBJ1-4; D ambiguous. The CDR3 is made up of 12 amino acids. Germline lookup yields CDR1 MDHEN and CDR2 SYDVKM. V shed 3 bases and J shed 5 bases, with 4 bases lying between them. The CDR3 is CASSLLNEKLFF. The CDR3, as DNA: TGTGCCAGCAGTTTGTTGAATGAAAAACTGTTTTTT. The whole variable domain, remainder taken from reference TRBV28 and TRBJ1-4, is DVKVTQSSRYLVKRTGEKVFLECVQDMDHENMFWYRQDPGLGLRLIYFSYDVKMKEKGDIPEGYSVSREKKERFSLILESASTNQTSMYLCASSLLNEKLFFGSGTQLSVL.